This T cell receptor beta chain was profiled in a study of blood T cell repertoires in COVID-19. The protocol was immunoSEQ multiplex PCR, while the TCRdb copy is restricted to in-frame clones and leaves out a portion. Found here are 200,000 to 250,000 clones, around 90% of them singletons; the top ten hold roughly a tenth. Trimming stripped 3 bases from V and 7 bases from J, with 13 bases between. Per the germline V gene, CDR1 is SGHAT and CDR2 is FQNNGV. CDR3 length: 14 amino acids. The V gene is TRBV11-2, the J gene TRBJ2-1; D is possibly TRBD2 (5 bases). The source material was PBMCs or T cells enriched from blood (not recorded which). This TCR came from a man younger than 45 who had recovered from COVID-19. The CDR3 reads CASSFRVGLNEQFF. The CDR3 nucleotides are TGTGCCAGCAGCTTCCGGGTCGGACTTAATGAGCAGTTCTTC. The variable domain in full, with the rest retrieved from reference TRBV11-2 and TRBJ2-1, is EAGVAQSPRYKIIEKRQSVAFWCNPISGHATLYWYQQILGQGPKLLIQFQNNGVVDDSQLPKDRFSAERLKGVDSTLKIQPAKLEDSAVYLCASSFRVGLNEQFFGPGTRLTVL.